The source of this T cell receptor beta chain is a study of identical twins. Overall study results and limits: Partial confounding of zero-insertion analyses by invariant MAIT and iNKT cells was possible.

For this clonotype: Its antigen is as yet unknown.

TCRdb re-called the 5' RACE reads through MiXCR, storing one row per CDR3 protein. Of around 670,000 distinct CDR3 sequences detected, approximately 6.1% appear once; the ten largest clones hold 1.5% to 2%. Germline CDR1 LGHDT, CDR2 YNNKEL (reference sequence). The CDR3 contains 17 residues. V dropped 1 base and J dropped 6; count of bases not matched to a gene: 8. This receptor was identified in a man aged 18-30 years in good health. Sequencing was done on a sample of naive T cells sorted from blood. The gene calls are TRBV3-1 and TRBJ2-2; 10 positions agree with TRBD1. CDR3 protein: CASSQVDRGRFAGELFF. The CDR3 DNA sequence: TGTGCCAGCAGCCAAGTTGACAGGGGGCGATTTGCCGGGGAGCTGTTTTTT.